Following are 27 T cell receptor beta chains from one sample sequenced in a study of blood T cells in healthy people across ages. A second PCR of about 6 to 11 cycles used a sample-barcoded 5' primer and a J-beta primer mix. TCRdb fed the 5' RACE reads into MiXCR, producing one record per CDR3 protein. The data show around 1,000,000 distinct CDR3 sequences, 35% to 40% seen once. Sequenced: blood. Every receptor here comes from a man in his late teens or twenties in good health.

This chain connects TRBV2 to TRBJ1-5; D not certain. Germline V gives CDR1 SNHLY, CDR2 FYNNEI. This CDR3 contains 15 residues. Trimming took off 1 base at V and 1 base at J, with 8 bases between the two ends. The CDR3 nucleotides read TGTGCCAGCAGTGAAGAGCGGATGAGCAATCAGCCCCAGCATTTT. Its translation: CASSEERMSNQPQHF. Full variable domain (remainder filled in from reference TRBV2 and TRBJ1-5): EPEVTQTPSHQVTQMGQEVILRCVPISNHLYFYWYRQILGQKVEFLVSFYNNEISEKSEIFDDQFSVERPDGSNFTLKIRSTKLEDSAMYFCASSEERMSNQPQHFGDGTRLSIL.

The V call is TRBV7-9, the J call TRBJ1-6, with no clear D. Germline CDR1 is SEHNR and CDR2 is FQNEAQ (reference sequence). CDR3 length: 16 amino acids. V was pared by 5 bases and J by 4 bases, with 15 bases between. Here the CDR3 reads CASSPRIGPYNSPLHF. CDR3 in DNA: TGTGCCAGCAGCCCTCGAATCGGGCCTTATAATTCACCCCTCCACTTT.

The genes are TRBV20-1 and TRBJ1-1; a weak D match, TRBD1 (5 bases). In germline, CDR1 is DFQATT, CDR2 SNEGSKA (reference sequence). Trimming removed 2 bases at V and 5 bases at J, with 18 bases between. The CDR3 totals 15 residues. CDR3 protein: CSARSWGRVGTEAFF. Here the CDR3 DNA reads TGCAGTGCTAGATCCTGGGGCAGGGTGGGTACTGAAGCTTTCTTT.

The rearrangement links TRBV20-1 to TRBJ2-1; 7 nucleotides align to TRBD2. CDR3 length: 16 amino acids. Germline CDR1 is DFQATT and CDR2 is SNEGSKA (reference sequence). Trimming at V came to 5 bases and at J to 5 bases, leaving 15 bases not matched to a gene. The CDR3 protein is CSAPIPGGAGDNEQFF. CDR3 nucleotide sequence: TGCAGTGCTCCTATCCCCGGCGGGGCGGGGGACAATGAGCAGTTCTTC.

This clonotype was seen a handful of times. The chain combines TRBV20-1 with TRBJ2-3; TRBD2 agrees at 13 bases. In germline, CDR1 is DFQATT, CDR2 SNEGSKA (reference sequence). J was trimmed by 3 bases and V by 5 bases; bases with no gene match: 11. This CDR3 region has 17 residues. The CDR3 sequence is CSASGTSGVSATDTQYF. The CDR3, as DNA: TGCAGTGCTTCCGGGACTAGCGGGGTGTCGGCGACAGATACGCAGTATTTT.

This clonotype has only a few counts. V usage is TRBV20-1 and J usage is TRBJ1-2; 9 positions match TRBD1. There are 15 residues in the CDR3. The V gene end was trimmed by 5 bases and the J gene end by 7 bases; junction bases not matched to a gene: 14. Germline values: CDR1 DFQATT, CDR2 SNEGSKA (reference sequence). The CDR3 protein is CSASPGTGFSSGYTF. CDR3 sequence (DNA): TGCAGTGCTTCCCCCGGGACAGGGTTTAGCAGTGGCTACACCTTC.

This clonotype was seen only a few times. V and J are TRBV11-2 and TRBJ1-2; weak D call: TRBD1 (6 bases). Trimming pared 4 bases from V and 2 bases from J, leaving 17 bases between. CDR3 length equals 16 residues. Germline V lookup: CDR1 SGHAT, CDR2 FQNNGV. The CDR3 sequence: CASSSTIGGANYGYTF. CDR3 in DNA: TGTGCCAGCAGCTCTACTATAGGGGGGGCAAACTATGGCTACACCTTC. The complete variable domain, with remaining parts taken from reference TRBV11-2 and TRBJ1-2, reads EAGVAQSPRYKIIEKRQSVAFWCNPISGHATLYWYQQILGQGPKLLIQFQNNGVVDDSQLPKDRFSAERLKGVDSTLKIQPAKLEDSAVYLCASSSTIGGANYGYTFGSGTRLTVV.

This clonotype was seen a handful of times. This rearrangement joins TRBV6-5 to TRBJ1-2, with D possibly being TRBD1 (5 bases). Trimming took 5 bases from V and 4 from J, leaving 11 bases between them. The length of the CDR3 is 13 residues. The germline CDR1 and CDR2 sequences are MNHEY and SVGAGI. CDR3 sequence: CASSRGRFYGYTF. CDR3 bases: TGTGCCAGCAGTCGGGGACGCTTCTATGGCTACACCTTC.

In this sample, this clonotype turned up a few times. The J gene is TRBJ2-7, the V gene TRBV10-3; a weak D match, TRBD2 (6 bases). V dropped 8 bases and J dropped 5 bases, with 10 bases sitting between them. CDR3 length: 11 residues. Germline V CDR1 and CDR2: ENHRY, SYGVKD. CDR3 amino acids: CAIGGNNEQYF. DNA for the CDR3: TGTGCCATCGGAGGGAACAACGAGCAGTACTTC.

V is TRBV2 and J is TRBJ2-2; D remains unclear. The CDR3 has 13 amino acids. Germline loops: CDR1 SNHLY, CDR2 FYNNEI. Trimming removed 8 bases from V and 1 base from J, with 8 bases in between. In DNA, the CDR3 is TGTGCCAGCTGCCGCGGGAACACCGGGGAGCTGTTTTTT. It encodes CASCRGNTGELFF.

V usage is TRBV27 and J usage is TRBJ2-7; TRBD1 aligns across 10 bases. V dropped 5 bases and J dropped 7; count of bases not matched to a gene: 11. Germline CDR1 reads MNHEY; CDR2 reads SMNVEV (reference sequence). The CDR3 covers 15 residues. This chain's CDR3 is CASSTRDRGSDEQYF. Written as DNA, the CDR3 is TGTGCCAGCAGTACCCGGGACAGGGGTAGTGATGAGCAGTACTTC.

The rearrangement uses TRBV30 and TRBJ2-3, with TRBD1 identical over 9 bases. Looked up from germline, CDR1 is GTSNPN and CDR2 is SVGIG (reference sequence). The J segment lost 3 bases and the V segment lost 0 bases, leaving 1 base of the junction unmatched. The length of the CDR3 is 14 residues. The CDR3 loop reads CAWSVGTGTDTQYF. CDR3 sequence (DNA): TGTGCCTGGAGTGTGGGGACAGGGACAGATACGCAGTATTTT.

The CDR3 protein is CASRPTGINEQYF. The CDR3 DNA sequence: TGTGCCAGCAGACCGACAGGTATCAATGAGCAGTACTTC. V usage is TRBV2 and J usage is TRBJ2-5, with D perhaps matching TRBD1 (6 bases). Trimming stripped 6 bases from V and 11 bases from J, with 19 bases between. In germline, CDR1 is SNHLY, CDR2 FYNNEI. The CDR3 covers 13 residues. Full variable domain (rest looked up from reference TRBV2 and TRBJ2-5): EPEVTQTPSHQVTQMGQEVILRCVPISNHLYFYWYRQILGQKVEFLVSFYNNEISEKSEIFDDQFSVERPDGSNFTLKIRSTKLEDSAMYFCASRPTGINEQYFGPGTRLLVL.

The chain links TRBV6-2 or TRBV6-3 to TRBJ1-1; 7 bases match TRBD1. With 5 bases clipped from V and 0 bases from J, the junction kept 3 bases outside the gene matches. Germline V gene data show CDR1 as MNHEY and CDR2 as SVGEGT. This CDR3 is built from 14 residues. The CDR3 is CASSGGQMNTEAFF. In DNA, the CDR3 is TGTGCCAGCAGTGGGGGACAGATGAACACTGAAGCTTTCTTT.

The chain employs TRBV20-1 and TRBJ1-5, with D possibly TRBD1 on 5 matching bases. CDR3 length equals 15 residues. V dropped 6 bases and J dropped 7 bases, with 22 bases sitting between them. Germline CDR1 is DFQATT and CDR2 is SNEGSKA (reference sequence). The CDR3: CSANEEGRQRQPQHF. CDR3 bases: TGCAGTGCCAACGAGGAGGGACGGCAAAGACAGCCCCAGCATTTT.

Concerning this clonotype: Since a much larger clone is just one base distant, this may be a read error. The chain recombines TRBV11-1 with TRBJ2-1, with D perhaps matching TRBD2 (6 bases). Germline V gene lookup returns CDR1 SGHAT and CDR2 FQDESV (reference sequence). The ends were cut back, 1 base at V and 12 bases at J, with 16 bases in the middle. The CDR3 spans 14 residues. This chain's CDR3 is CASSLVGSGTGQFF. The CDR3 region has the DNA TGTGCCAGCAGCTTAGTCGGGTCAGGGACTGGGCAGTTCTTC.

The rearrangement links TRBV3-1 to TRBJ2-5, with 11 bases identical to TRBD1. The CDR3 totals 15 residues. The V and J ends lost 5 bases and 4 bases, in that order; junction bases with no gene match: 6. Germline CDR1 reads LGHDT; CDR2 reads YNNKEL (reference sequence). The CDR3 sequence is CASSSWTGGRETQYF. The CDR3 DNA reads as TGTGCCAGCAGCTCTTGGACAGGGGGCCGAGAGACCCAGTACTTC.

This CDR3 reads CASSSVLSGANVLTF. The CDR3 coding sequence is TGTGCCAGCAGTTCGGTATTGTCTGGGGCCAACGTCCTGACTTTC. The chain combines TRBV6-5 with TRBJ2-6; no clear D. The CDR3 runs 15 residues. The V and J ends lost 4 bases and 1 base respectively, with 8 bases between them. From germline, CDR1 is MNHEY and CDR2 SVGAGI.

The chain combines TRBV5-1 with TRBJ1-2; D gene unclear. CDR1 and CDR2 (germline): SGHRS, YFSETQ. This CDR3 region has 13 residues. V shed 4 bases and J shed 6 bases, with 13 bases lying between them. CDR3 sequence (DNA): TGCGCCAGCAGCGTGGCTGAGACCCATGGCTACACCTTC. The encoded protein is CASSVAETHGYTF.

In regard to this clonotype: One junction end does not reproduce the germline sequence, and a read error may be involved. Here the CDR3 reads CVWRVQGSREKLFF. CDR3 DNA sequence: TGTGTCTGGAGGGTACAGGGAAGTCGAGAAAAACTGTTTTTT. The rearrangement joins TRBV30 to TRBJ1-4; D possibly corresponds to TRBD1 (6 bases). Germline V gene lookup returns CDR1 GTSNPN and CDR2 SVGIG (reference sequence). The CDR3 sequence is 14 residues long.

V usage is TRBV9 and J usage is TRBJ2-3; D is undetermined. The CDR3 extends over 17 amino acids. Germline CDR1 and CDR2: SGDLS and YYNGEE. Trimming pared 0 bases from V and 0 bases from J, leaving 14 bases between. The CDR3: CASSVDPREDSTDTQYF. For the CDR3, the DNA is TGTGCCAGCAGCGTAGATCCCCGTGAAGATAGCACAGATACGCAGTATTTT.

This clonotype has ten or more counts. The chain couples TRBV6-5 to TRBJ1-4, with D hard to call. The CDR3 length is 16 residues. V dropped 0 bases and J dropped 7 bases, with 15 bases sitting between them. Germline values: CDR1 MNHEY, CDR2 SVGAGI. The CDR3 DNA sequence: TGTGCCAGCAGTTACTCTCCGGGGTTATCAGGTGAAAAACTGTTTTTT. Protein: CASSYSPGLSGEKLFF.

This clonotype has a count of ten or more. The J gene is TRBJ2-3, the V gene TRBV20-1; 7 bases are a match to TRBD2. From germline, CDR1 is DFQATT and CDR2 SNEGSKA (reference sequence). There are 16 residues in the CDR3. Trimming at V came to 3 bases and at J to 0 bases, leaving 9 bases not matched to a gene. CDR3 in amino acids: CSASLLKRGSTDTQYF. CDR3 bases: TGCAGTGCTAGTCTTCTTAAGCGGGGTAGCACAGATACGCAGTATTTT.

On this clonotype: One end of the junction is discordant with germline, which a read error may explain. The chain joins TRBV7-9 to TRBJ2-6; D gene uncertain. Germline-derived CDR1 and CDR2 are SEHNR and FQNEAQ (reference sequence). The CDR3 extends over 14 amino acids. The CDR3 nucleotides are TGTGCCAGCAACTTAACCTCTGGGGCCAACGTCCTGACTTTC. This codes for CASNLTSGANVLTF.

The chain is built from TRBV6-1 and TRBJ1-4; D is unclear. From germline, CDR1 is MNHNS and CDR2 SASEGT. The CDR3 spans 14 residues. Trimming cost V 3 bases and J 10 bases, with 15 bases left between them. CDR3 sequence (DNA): TGTGCCAGCAGTGATATGGCAGTTGCGGGAAAACTGTTTTTT. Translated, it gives CASSDMAVAGKLFF.

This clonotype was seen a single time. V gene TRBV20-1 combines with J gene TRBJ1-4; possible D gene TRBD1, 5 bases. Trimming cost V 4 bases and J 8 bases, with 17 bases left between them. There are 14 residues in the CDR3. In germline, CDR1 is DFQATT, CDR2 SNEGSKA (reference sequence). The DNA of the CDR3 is TGCAGTGCTAAAGTAAGGGGCCGGCGGGAAAAACTGTTTTTT. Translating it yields CSAKVRGRREKLFF.

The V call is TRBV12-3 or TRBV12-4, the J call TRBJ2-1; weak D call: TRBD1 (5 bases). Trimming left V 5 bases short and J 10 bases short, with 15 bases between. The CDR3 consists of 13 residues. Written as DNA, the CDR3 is TGTGCCAGCAGTCGCGACAGTTTGGGCGAGCAGTTCTTC. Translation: CASSRDSLGEQFF.